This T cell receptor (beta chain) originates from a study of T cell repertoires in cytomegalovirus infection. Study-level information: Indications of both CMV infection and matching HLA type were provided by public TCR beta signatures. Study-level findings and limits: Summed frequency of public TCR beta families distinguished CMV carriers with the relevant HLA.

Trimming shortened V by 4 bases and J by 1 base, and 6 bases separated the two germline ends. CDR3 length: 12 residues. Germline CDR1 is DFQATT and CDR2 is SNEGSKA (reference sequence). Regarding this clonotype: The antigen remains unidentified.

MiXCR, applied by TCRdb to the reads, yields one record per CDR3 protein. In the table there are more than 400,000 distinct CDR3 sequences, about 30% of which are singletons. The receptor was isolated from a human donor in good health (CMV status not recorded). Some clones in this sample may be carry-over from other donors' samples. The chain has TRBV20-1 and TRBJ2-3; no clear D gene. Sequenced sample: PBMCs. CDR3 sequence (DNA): TGCAGTGCTAAGGCCGGCACAGATACGCAGTATTTT. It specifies CSAKAGTDTQYF.